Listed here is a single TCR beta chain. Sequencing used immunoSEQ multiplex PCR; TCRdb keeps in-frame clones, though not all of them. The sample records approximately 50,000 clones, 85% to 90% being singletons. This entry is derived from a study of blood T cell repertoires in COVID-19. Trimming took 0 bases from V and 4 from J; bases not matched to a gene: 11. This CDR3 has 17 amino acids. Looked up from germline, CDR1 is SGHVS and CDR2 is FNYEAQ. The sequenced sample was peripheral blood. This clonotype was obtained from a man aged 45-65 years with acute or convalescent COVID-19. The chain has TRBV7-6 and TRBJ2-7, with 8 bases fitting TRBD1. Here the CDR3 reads CASSLAPNPRGHYEQYF. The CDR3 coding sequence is TGTGCCAGCAGCTTAGCACCCAACCCCAGGGGGCATTACGAGCAGTACTTC.